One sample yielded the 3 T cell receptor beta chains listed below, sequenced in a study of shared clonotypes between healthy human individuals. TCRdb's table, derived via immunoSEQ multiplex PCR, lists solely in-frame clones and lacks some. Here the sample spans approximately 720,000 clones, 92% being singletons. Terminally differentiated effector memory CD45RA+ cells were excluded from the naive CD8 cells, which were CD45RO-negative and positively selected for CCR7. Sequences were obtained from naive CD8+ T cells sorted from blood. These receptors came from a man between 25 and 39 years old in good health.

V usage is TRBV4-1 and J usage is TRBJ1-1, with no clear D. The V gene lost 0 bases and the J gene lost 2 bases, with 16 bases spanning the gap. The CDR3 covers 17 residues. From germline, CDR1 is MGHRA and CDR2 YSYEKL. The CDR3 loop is CASSQDSTLTHNTEAFF. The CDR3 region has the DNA TGCGCCAGCAGCCAAGATTCGACACTTACTCATAACACTGAAGCTTTCTTT.

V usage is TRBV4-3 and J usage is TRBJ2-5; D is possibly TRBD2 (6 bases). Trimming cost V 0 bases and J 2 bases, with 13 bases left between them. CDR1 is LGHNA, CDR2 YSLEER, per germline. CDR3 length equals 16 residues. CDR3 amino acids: CASSQDPAGPQETQYF. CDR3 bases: TGCGCCAGCAGCCAAGATCCGGCGGGACCTCAAGAGACCCAGTACTTC.

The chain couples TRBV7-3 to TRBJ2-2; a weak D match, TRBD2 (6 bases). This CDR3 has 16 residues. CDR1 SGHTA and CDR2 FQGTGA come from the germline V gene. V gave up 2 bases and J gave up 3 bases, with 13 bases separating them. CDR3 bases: TGTGCCAGCAGCTTACTTCCGGGAGACGACACCGGGGAGCTGTTTTTT. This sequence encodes CASSLLPGDDTGELFF.